This entry lists 22 T cell receptor beta chains sequenced from one sample in a study of cytomegalovirus exposure and HLA in healthy donors (dated by TCRdb to 2017 to 2019). The library was made by the immunoSEQ multiplex PCR assay. For the multiplex PCR, a mixture combining 60 forward primers for TCR Vbeta segments and 13 reverse primers for TCR Jbeta segments was used. In TCRdb, the immuneACCESS table is reduced to in-frame sequences with V and J assigned. These tables do not hold every clone; where another copy was compared, an unresolved V gene accounts for under half, and the others remain unexplained. A total of some 150,000 clones appear in this sample, 75% to 85% of them only once. The ten largest make up 1.3% to 1.5% of the sample. The sample comprised PBMCs. The receptors come from a woman in her thirties or forties in good health and CMV-seronegative.

V and J are TRBV6-6 and TRBJ1-1; tentatively, D is TRBD1 (6 bases). CDR3 length: 14 amino acids. V was trimmed by 4 bases and J by 1 base, leaving 10 bases between them. Germline CDR1 and CDR2: MNHNY and SVGAGI (reference sequence). The DNA of the CDR3 is TGTGCCAGCAGTTCTGGACAGAGGAACACTGAAGCTTTCTTT. As protein: CASSSGQRNTEAFF.

This chain connects TRBV28 to TRBJ1-5; 7 bases map to TRBD1. V was clipped by 5 bases and J by 7 bases; unmatched bases: 2. The length of the CDR3 is 12 residues. The germline gives CDR1 MDHEN, CDR2 SYDVKM. The CDR3 sequence: CASSAGGQPQHF. For the CDR3, the DNA is TGTGCCAGCAGTGCAGGGGGGCAGCCCCAGCATTTT.

This clone was seen only a few times. The chain uses TRBV10-3 and TRBJ2-3; TRBD1 agrees at 7 bases. After removal of 4 bases from V and 1 base from J, the junction contained 8 bases not matched to a gene. Germline CDR1 and CDR2: ENHRY and SYGVKD. This CDR3 comprises 16 residues. The CDR3 region is CAISAQGVTGTDTQYF. CDR3 bases: TGTGCCATCAGTGCCCAGGGGGTTACGGGCACAGATACGCAGTATTTT.

The V call is TRBV6-1, the J call TRBJ1-2; D gene unclear. This CDR3 is built from 12 residues. Germline V gene lookup returns CDR1 MNHNS and CDR2 SASEGT. Between the trimmed V and J ends, which lost 2 bases and 5 bases, there was a span of 6 bases. CDR3 DNA: TGTGCCAGCAGTGAAATCCCGTATGGCTACACCTTC. As protein: CASSEIPYGYTF.

The V and J genes are TRBV2 and TRBJ1-4; TRBD1 might be the D (5 bases). CDR3 size: 17 residues. V was clipped by 6 bases and J by 5 bases, with 22 bases between them. Germline V gene data show CDR1 as SNHLY and CDR2 as FYNNEI. DNA of the CDR3: TGTGCCAGCAGGTCAAACTCCCTGATAGGGGTAAATGAAAAACTGTTTTTT. Residues: CASRSNSLIGVNEKLFF.

J is TRBJ1-1 and V is TRBV5-1, with TRBD1 matching over 10 bases. The V gene end was trimmed by 3 bases and the J gene end by 0 bases; junction bases not matched to a gene: 8. Germline CDR1 is SGHRS and CDR2 is YFSETQ. This CDR3 is 17 amino acids long. In DNA, the CDR3 is TGCGCCAGCAGCTGGACGGGACAGGGGTTGGTGAACACTGAAGCTTTCTTT. This translates into CASSWTGQGLVNTEAFF.

The rearrangement links TRBV2 to TRBJ1-1; the match to TRBD1 covers 10 bases. Germline CDR1 is SNHLY and CDR2 is FYNNEI. This CDR3 contains 14 residues. V shed 7 bases and J 4 bases; nucleotides not matched to a gene: 6. CDR3 sequence reads: CASNRQGAFTEAFF. CDR3 coding DNA: TGTGCCAGCAATCGACAGGGGGCTTTCACTGAAGCTTTCTTT.

V is TRBV6-6 and J is TRBJ1-2, with D possibly TRBD1 on 5 matching bases. Germline V lookup: CDR1 MNHNY, CDR2 SVGAGI (reference sequence). CDR3 size: 14 residues. The V and J ends lost 4 bases and 1 base respectively, with 10 bases between them. CDR3 region: CASSLGGINYGYTF. The CDR3 DNA sequence: TGTGCCAGCAGTTTGGGGGGAATTAACTATGGCTACACCTTC.

The CDR3 sequence: CASTTGGVNGYTF. For the CDR3, the DNA is TGTGCCAGCACCACGGGAGGGGTAAATGGCTACACCTTC. The rearrangement links TRBV27 to TRBJ1-2; tentatively, D is TRBD1 (5 bases). This CDR3 contains 13 residues. In germline, CDR1 is MNHEY, CDR2 SMNVEV (reference sequence). V lost 7 bases and J 6 bases, leaving 15 bases between the germline ends.

The CDR3 loop is CASSHVGRSYNEQFF. CDR3 nucleotide sequence: TGCGCCAGCAGCCATGTGGGCCGCTCCTACAATGAGCAGTTCTTC. The chain recombines TRBV4-3 with TRBJ2-1, with D unresolved. Looked up from germline, CDR1 is LGHNA and CDR2 is YSLEER. Deletions cut 3 bases from V and 0 bases from J, with 9 bases between. The length of the CDR3 is 15 residues.

V is TRBV29-1 and J is TRBJ2-3, with 7 nucleotides matching TRBD1. This CDR3 is 15 amino acids long. V shed 7 bases, J shed 0 bases, and the junction held 10 bases outside the gene matches. CDR1 SQVTM and CDR2 ANQGSEA come from the germline V gene. The chain's CDR3 is CSGLQGQTSTDTQYF. The DNA for the CDR3 is TGCAGCGGGCTGCAGGGACAGACTAGCACAGATACGCAGTATTTT.

This sequence joins TRBV7-3 and TRBJ2-7; 8 bases are a match to TRBD2. The germline V gene encodes CDR1 SGHTA and CDR2 FQGTGA. The CDR3 has 15 residues. Trimming removed 1 base from V and 2 bases from J; junction bases left unmatched: 4. CDR3 sequence reads: CASSLSGGTTYEQYF. In DNA form, the CDR3 reads TGTGCCAGCAGCTTAAGCGGGGGGACTACCTACGAGCAGTACTTC.

This clone was picked up a small number of times. This chain links TRBV5-4 with TRBJ1-6; 7 positions match TRBD1. The CDR3 spans 15 residues. Germline V lookup: CDR1 SGHNT, CDR2 YYREEE (reference sequence). With 4 bases clipped from V and 8 bases from J, the junction kept 9 bases outside the gene matches. CDR3 in DNA: TGTGCCAGCAGCCTAGACATGACAGGGTATTCACCCCTCCACTTT. It codes for CASSLDMTGYSPLHF.

CDR3 protein: CASSQDHRGFYNEQFF. In nucleotides, the CDR3 is TGCGCCAGCAGCCAAGATCACAGGGGGTTCTACAATGAGCAGTTCTTC. The rearrangement joins TRBV4-3 to TRBJ2-1; TRBD1 agrees at 8 bases. V dropped 0 bases and J dropped 3; count of bases not matched to a gene: 4. From germline, CDR1 is LGHNA and CDR2 YSLEER. The CDR3 covers 16 residues.

The chain links TRBV28 to TRBJ2-7, with 9 bases lining up with TRBD1. This CDR3 is built from 15 residues. V lost 7 bases, J lost 5 bases, and 12 bases stayed unmatched. Germline lookup yields CDR1 MDHEN and CDR2 SYDVKM. CDR3 coding DNA: TGTGCCAGCATCCCAGGGGGACAGGGAGGGGACGAGCAGTACTTC. It encodes CASIPGGQGGDEQYF.

Details on this clone: The sample holds other DNA sequences that translate to the same CDR3. The chain combines TRBV5-6 with TRBJ2-5, with 11 bases identical to TRBD2. The CDR3 spans 16 residues. J was trimmed by 2 bases and V by 3 bases; bases with no gene match: 6. Germline values: CDR1 SGHDT, CDR2 YYEEEE. The chain's CDR3 is CASSWGLAELQETQYF. CDR3 in DNA: TGTGCCAGCAGCTGGGGACTAGCGGAACTTCAAGAGACCCAGTACTTC.

The V call is TRBV7-6, the J call TRBJ1-1; tentatively, D is TRBD1 (6 bases). This CDR3 has 16 residues. Germline V lookup: CDR1 SGHVS, CDR2 FNYEAQ. Trimming stripped 6 bases from V and 10 bases from J, with 27 bases between. The CDR3 protein is CASRPIRGASGPGAFF. CDR3 in DNA: TGTGCCAGCAGACCGATCCGGGGGGCGTCAGGTCCGGGAGCTTTCTTT.

The chain recombines TRBV2 with TRBJ1-3; TRBD1 aligns across 9 bases. Germline CDR1 reads SNHLY; CDR2 reads FYNNEI. The CDR3 length is 14 residues. The trim removed 5 bases at V and 4 bases at J, leaving 3 bases unmatched. The CDR3 sequence is CASSRTGEGNTIYF. DNA of the CDR3: TGTGCCAGCAGTCGGACAGGGGAAGGAAACACCATATATTTT.

This clone has only a few counts. J is TRBJ1-2 and V is TRBV2; a possible D gene is TRBD1 (5 bases). The CDR3 contains 14 residues. Germline loops: CDR1 SNHLY, CDR2 FYNNEI. V was shortened by 5 bases and J by 8 bases, with 18 bases between the two germline ends. Here the CDR3 reads CASSRLGGREGYTF. The DNA for the CDR3 is TGTGCCAGCAGTCGACTGGGGGGAAGAGAAGGCTACACCTTC.

The J gene is TRBJ2-7, the V gene TRBV5-1, with TRBD1 matching 10 bases. CDR1 is SGHRS, CDR2 YFSETQ, per germline. J lost 3 bases, V lost 4 bases, and 7 bases had no gene match. There are 15 residues in the CDR3. CDR3 in amino acids: CASSRGTGAIYEQYF. DNA for the CDR3: TGCGCCAGCAGCAGGGGGACAGGGGCCATCTACGAGCAGTACTTC. The complete variable domain, with remaining parts taken from reference TRBV5-1 and TRBJ2-7, reads KAGVTQTPRYLIKTRGQQVTLSCSPISGHRSVSWYQQTPGQGLQFLFEYFSETQRNKGNFPGRFSGRQFSNSRSEMNVSTLELGDSALYLCASSRGTGAIYEQYFGPGTRLTVT.

This sequence joins TRBV7-2 and TRBJ1-3; D not resolved. Trimming cost V 1 base and J 10 bases, with 8 bases left between them. CDR1 is SGHTA and CDR2 is FQGNSA in the germline V gene. The CDR3 consists of 12 residues. This CDR3 reads CASSLGGATIYF. The DNA for the CDR3 is TGTGCCAGCAGCTTAGGTGGAGCGACCATATATTTT.

J is TRBJ1-2 and V is TRBV5-1, with D perhaps matching TRBD1 (6 bases). V shed 4 bases and J shed 2 bases, with 18 bases lying between them. This CDR3 comprises 16 residues. CDR1 SGHRS and CDR2 YFSETQ come from the germline V gene. CDR3 in amino acids: CASSHSTGWDNYGYTF. CDR3 DNA: TGCGCCAGCAGCCACTCGACAGGCTGGGACAACTATGGCTACACCTTC.